One sample yielded the 4 T cell receptor beta chains listed below, sequenced in a study of blood T cell repertoires in COVID-19. The method was immunoSEQ multiplex PCR; TCRdb's version includes in-frame clones alone and lacks a portion of them. This repertoire shows around 200,000 clones, roughly 85% found once; its top ten account for approximately 10%. The sample was peripheral blood. Receptors were obtained from a human donor with active or convalescent COVID-19. The donor label of this sample is uncertain.

V is TRBV11-3 and J is TRBJ2-7, with D unresolved. CDR3 length: 14 amino acids. CDR1 and CDR2 (germline): SGHNT, YENEEA. Trimming shortened V by 3 bases and J by 0 bases, and 9 bases separated the two germline ends. In DNA form, the CDR3 reads TGTGCCAGCAGCTTGGCCACCGTCTCCTACGAGCAGTACTTC. Its translation is CASSLATVSYEQYF.

This clone came up a few times. The genes are TRBV7-6 and TRBJ1-3; D gene unclear. The V end was cut by 3 bases, the J end by 1 base, with 16 bases between. The CDR3 spans 17 residues. Germline assignment: CDR1 SGHVS and CDR2 FNYEAQ. The CDR3 DNA sequence: TGTGCCAGCAGCTTTGGTCTATTGCGAAGTTCTGGAAACACCATATATTTT. This encodes CASSFGLLRSSGNTIYF.

The rearrangement links TRBV18 to TRBJ1-2, with TRBD1 matching 10 bases. This CDR3 has 14 residues. Germline-derived CDR1 and CDR2 are KGHSH and LQKENI. Unmatched junction bases numbered 6, after V lost 3 bases and J lost 8 bases. In nucleotides, the CDR3 is TGTGCCAGCTCACCGGGACAGGGGAGCAGAGGCTACACCTTC. Encoded protein: CASSPGQGSRGYTF.

V is TRBV2 and J is TRBJ1-5; no definite D call. The germline V and J ends were trimmed by 6 bases and 0 bases, with 12 bases remaining between them. Germline V gives CDR1 SNHLY, CDR2 FYNNEI. This CDR3 region has 15 residues. CDR3 loop: CASRNTSYSNQPQHF. The CDR3 coding sequence is TGTGCCAGCAGGAATACAAGTTATAGCAATCAGCCCCAGCATTTT.